The 10 T cell receptor beta chains below come from one sample, sequenced in a study of immune evolution from preneoplasia to lung adenocarcinoma. Sequencing used immunoSEQ multiplex PCR; TCRdb keeps in-frame clones, though not all of them. The repertoire has several thousand clones, approximately 83% of them found once; the top ten carry more than 5%. Sequenced input: FFPE minimally invasive lung adenocarcinoma tissue. The receptors originated from a person aged 65 to 79 with lung adenocarcinoma.

The chain recombines TRBV29-1 with TRBJ1-1; D perhaps matches TRBD1 (5 bases). Per the germline V gene, CDR1 is SQVTM and CDR2 is ANQGSEA. V was clipped by 3 bases and J by 3 bases, with 11 bases between them. This CDR3 is 13 amino acids long. The CDR3 loop is CSVEAGRDTEAFF. The CDR3 DNA sequence: TGCAGCGTTGAGGCAGGGAGGGACACTGAAGCTTTCTTT.

The chain recombines TRBV27 with TRBJ2-1, with D unresolved. V lost 2 bases, J lost 4 bases, and 12 bases lay in between. The V gene's germline CDR1 is MNHEY and CDR2 SMNVEV (reference sequence). The CDR3 contains 15 residues. The CDR3: CASSLDAWGYNEQFF. The CDR3 DNA sequence: TGTGCCAGCAGTTTAGACGCCTGGGGATACAATGAGCAGTTCTTC.

CDR3 sequence: CASSLQSNQPQHF. Written as DNA, the CDR3 is TGTGCCAGCAGCTTACAAAGCAATCAGCCCCAGCATTTT. The chain employs TRBV7-6 and TRBJ1-5, with D hard to call. Germline assignment: CDR1 SGHVS and CDR2 FNYEAQ. The V and J ends lost 2 bases and 1 base respectively, with 3 bases between them. The CDR3 extends over 13 amino acids.

CDR3 sequence: CATVTGMNTEAFF. CDR3 sequence (DNA): TGTGCTACCGTGACAGGGATGAACACTGAAGCTTTCTTT. This rearrangement joins TRBV28 to TRBJ1-1; 7 bases fit TRBD1. Germline V gives CDR1 MDHEN, CDR2 SYDVKM. This CDR3 spans 13 amino acids.

This clone was detected once. The CDR3 region has the DNA TGTGCCAGCTCACCAAGTAAGGGGGACCCTGAAGCTTTCTTT. Amino acid sequence: CASSPSKGDPEAFF. The chain uses TRBV18 and TRBJ1-1; tentatively, D is TRBD1 (6 bases). Germline CDR1 KGHSH, CDR2 LQKENI. CDR3 length equals 14 residues. Trimming pared 2 bases from V and 6 bases from J, leaving 13 bases between.

The chain joins TRBV5-1 to TRBJ2-5; the D gene is possibly TRBD1 (6 bases). The length of the CDR3 is 14 residues. The V gene's germline CDR1 is SGHRS and CDR2 YFSETQ. The V end lost 2 bases, the J end lost 2 bases, and 10 bases lay between the germline ends. The CDR3 DNA is TGCGCCAGCAGCTTAGGGACATCTCAAGAGACCCAGTACTTC. It yields the protein CASSLGTSQETQYF.

The chain joins TRBV6-5 to TRBJ1-1, with TRBD1 matching 9 bases. Germline lookup yields CDR1 MNHEY and CDR2 SVGAGI. V gave up 6 bases and J gave up 5 bases; unmatched junction bases: 7. The CDR3 runs to 14 residues. For the CDR3, the DNA is TGTGCCAGCAGGGGACAGGGAGGAGTAACTGAAGCTTTCTTT. This encodes CASRGQGGVTEAFF.

The chain recombines TRBV2 with TRBJ1-1, with D uncertain. V gave up 5 bases and J gave up 0 bases, with 10 bases separating them. Germline CDR1 and CDR2: SNHLY and FYNNEI. This CDR3 region has 14 residues. This CDR3 is CASSNGRMNTEAFF. CDR3 coding DNA: TGTGCCAGCAGTAACGGGCGGATGAACACTGAAGCTTTCTTT.

This chain uses TRBV11-2 with TRBJ1-2; no clear D. With 2 bases removed from V and 0 bases from J, the gap between germline ends came to 7 bases. CDR1 SGHAT and CDR2 FQNNGV come from the germline V gene. CDR3 size: 14 residues. In nucleotides, the CDR3 is TGTGCCAGCAGCTTATTCGCAGCTAACTATGGCTACACCTTC. As protein: CASSLFAANYGYTF.

The chain recombines TRBV28 with TRBJ2-5; 9 nucleotides agree with TRBD1. CDR1 is MDHEN and CDR2 is SYDVKM in the germline V gene. The CDR3 extends over 14 amino acids. V was clipped by 5 bases and J by 4 bases; unmatched bases: 5. The CDR3 nucleotides are TGTGCCAGCAGTGCATACAGGGGGCGAGAGACCCAGTACTTC. It yields the protein CASSAYRGRETQYF.